This paragraph covers one TCR beta chain sequence. Produced via immunoSEQ multiplex PCR; TCRdb's table is partial and in-frame only. The repertoire holds fewer than 65,000 clones, about 92% seen once, with around 3.3% in the top ten. The data were obtained in a study of T cell changes during pregnancy in multiple sclerosis. The material was peripheral blood, obtained in the first trimester of pregnancy. The TCR was taken from a female donor in good health, enrolled as a control in a pregnancy study.

The DNA of the CDR3 is TGTGCTAGTGGTTTGGAGTCCAGGTACGAGCAGTACTTC. It encodes CASGLESRYEQYF. The chain links TRBV12-5 to TRBJ2-7; D is uncertain. Trimming removed 1 base at V and 4 bases at J, with 8 bases between. Per the germline V gene, CDR1 is LGHNT and CDR2 is FRNRAP. The CDR3 runs to 13 residues.